The rows below give T cell receptor beta chains drawn from one sample of a study of cytomegalovirus exposure and HLA in healthy donors. The repertoire was sequenced with immunoSEQ multiplex PCR; TCRdb's copy has only in-frame clones and lacks some. The table shows approximately 110,000 clones, with more than 75% occurring only once. The sequenced sample consisted of PBMCs. Receptor source: a man aged 40-49 years in good health and CMV-seronegative. The CDR3 runs from the conserved cysteine through the conserved F or W. Fields, in order: D gene, clone size, V gene, J gene, CDR3 protein, CDR3 DNA. The D gene is left open where the match is weak. Size is stated for part of the rows, as once, few or many counts, or as a class when the clone is expanded.

>TRBD1|.|TRBV5-1|TRBJ2-7
CASSLRTGEQYF
TGCGCCAGCAGCCTACGGACAGGCGAGCAGTACTTC
>TRBD1|few|TRBV28|TRBJ1-1
CASSVKGQGFNTEAFF
TGTGCCAGCAGTGTTAAAGGACAGGGGTTTAACACTGAAGCTTTCTTT
>TRBD1|.|TRBV2|TRBJ1-5
CASSLSTGSGPQHF
TGTGCCAGCAGTTTATCGACAGGGTCTGGGCCCCAGCATTTT
>TRBD1|.|TRBV9|TRBJ1-2
CASSRQGGYGYTF
TGTGCCAGCAGCCGACAGGGAGGCTATGGCTACACCTTC
>.|few|TRBV7-8|TRBJ1-1
CASSLQGINTEAFF
TGTGCCAGCAGCTTACAGGGGATCAACACTGAAGCTTTCTTT
>TRBD2|.|TRBV11-2|TRBJ2-7
CASSLVLASGGTYEQYF
TGTGCCAGCAGCTTAGTTCTAGCAAGCGGGGGGACCTACGAGCAGTACTTC
>.|.|TRBV19|TRBJ1-5
CASRTREGNQPQHF
TGTGCCAGTAGGACACGGGAAGGGAATCAGCCCCAGCATTTT
>TRBD1|.|TRBV7-2|TRBJ1-4
CASSSGQIATNEKLFF
TGTGCCAGCAGCTCGGGACAGATCGCAACTAATGAAAAACTGTTTTTT
>.|.|TRBV6-5|TRBJ1-1
CASSLERQSNTEAFF
TGTGCCAGCAGCCTAGAAAGACAGTCGAACACTGAAGCTTTCTTT
>TRBD2|.|TRBV7-3|TRBJ2-5
CASSLRVGAGVQTGTQYF
TGTGCCAGCAGCTTAAGGGTTGGAGCGGGGGTCCAGACGGGGACCCAGTACTTC
>.|.|TRBV11-2|TRBJ1-2
CASSLDGGGDYGYTF
TGTGCCAGCAGCTTAGATGGCGGGGGCGACTATGGCTACACCTTC
>.|.|TRBV7-9|TRBJ1-5
CASSFLTERQPQHF
TGTGCCAGCAGCTTCCTGACCGAGCGTCAGCCCCAGCATTTT
>TRBD1|.|TRBV6-1|TRBJ1-2
CASRATGTDYGYTF
TGTGCCAGCAGAGCGACCGGGACAGACTATGGCTACACCTTC
>.|once|TRBV5-5|TRBJ1-5
CASSYGTDQPQHF
TGTGCCAGCAGCTACGGTACTGATCAGCCCCAGCATTTT
>TRBD1|.|TRBV7-2|TRBJ1-1
CASSSTGGRTEAFF
TGTGCCAGCAGCTCGACAGGGGGGAGAACTGAAGCTTTCTTT
>.|.|TRBV2|TRBJ1-6
CASQPGSDNSPLHF
TGTGCCAGTCAGCCCGGGTCGGATAATTCACCCCTCCACTTT
>.|.|TRBV9|TRBJ2-5
CASSPAGARQETQYF
TGTGCCAGCAGCCCCGCGGGGGCCCGACAAGAGACCCAGTACTTC
>TRBD2|.|TRBV27|TRBJ2-1
CASSLSGTSGGSRSSYNEQFF
TGTGCCAGCAGTTTATCGGGGACTAGCGGGGGGTCGAGAAGCAGCTACAATGAGCAGTTCTTC
>TRBD1|once|TRBV28|TRBJ1-5
CASSRTGLSNQPQHF
TGTGCCAGCAGTCGGACAGGGCTTAGCAATCAGCCCCAGCATTTT
>.|.|TRBV28|TRBJ1-2
CASRVRGGRSTF
TGTGCCAGCCGTGTTAGGGGAGGACGGAGCACCTTC